The count of the clone carrying this TCR beta chain is one. The CDR3 is made up of 13 amino acids. V lost 4 bases to trimming and J lost 2 bases, with 10 bases between them. Per germline, CDR1 SGHDT and CDR2 YYEEEE. One entry per CDR3 protein, called by TCRdb with MiXCR from the 5' RACE reads. The table has approximately 30,000 distinct CDR3 sequences, around a quarter seen once. The clonotype was recovered from a female donor with breast cancer. The sequenced sample consisted of memory CD4+ T cells sorted from blood. The subset was: memory CD4+ T cells, CD4+CD45RO+CD25-. The chain employs TRBV5-6 and TRBJ2-7; D perhaps matches TRBD1 (5 bases). In DNA, the CDR3 is TGTGCCAGCAGCCCTTGGGGCGCCTACGAGCAGTACGTC. Its protein product is CASSPWGAYEQYV.